Listed below are T cell receptor beta chains from one sample, sequenced in a study of memory CD8 T cells in hepatitis C reinfection. The method was immunoSEQ multiplex PCR; TCRdb's version includes in-frame clones alone and lacks a portion of them. The sample contains just over 50,000 clones, roughly 90% of which appear only once. Sequencing was performed on naive CD8+ T cells sorted from blood. The receptors come from a man between 18 and 29 years old with hepatitis C virus infection. The CDR3 runs from the conserved cysteine through the conserved F or W. D genes are given only for firm matches. Size is omitted from some rows. Given values are once, few, many or a class for expanded clones.

len,d_gene,j_gene,v_gene,abundance,CDR3aa,CDR3nt
18,TRBD2,TRBJ2-7,TRBV9,NA,CASSSQPGLAGDFYEQYF,TGTGCCAGCAGCTCCCAGCCGGGACTAGCGGGAGACTTCTACGAGCAGTACTTC
16,TRBD2,TRBJ2-1,TRBV4-1,NA,CASSLIAGGNYNEQFF,TGCGCCAGCAGCCTCATAGCGGGGGGGAACTACAATGAGCAGTTCTTC
15,NA,TRBJ2-6,TRBV5-1,once,CASSLVGAGANVLTF,TGCGCCAGCAGCTTGGTCGGGGCTGGGGCCAACGTCCTGACTTTC
17,NA,TRBJ2-1,TRBV28,NA,CASSLAGGDRHLNEQFF,TGTGCCAGCAGTTTAGCGGGCGGGGACCGTCATCTCAATGAGCAGTTCTTC
16,TRBD1,TRBJ2-2,TRBV27,NA,CASSSTDRVGTGELFF,TGTGCCAGCAGTTCTACGGACAGGGTAGGCACCGGGGAGCTGTTTTTT
14,TRBD2,TRBJ2-7,TRBV5-8,NA,CASSAGDRASEQYF,TGTGCCAGCAGCGCGGGGGACCGAGCTTCCGAGCAGTACTTC
16,TRBD2,TRBJ2-1,TRBV11-2,few,CASSLAGLAAYNEQFF,TGTGCCAGCAGCTTAGCCGGACTAGCGGCATACAATGAGCAGTTCTTC
12,NA,TRBJ1-1,TRBV4-1,NA,CASSLGNTEAFF,TGCGCCAGCAGCCTCGGGAACACTGAAGCTTTCTTT
15,NA,TRBJ1-1,TRBV5-4,NA,CASSLVERVNTEAFF,TGTGCCAGCAGCTTGGTCGAGAGGGTGAACACTGAAGCTTTCTTT
17,NA,TRBJ2-3,TRBV21-1,NA,CARRYKPGGTSTDTQYF,TGTGCCAGGAGATATAAACCGGGGGGAACTAGCACAGATACGCAGTATTTT
15,NA,TRBJ2-1,TRBV19,NA,CASSVSDTDYNEQFF,TGTGCCAGTAGTGTCTCGGACACTGATTACAATGAGCAGTTCTTC
17,TRBD2,TRBJ2-5,TRBV9,NA,CASSPGLAGADQETQYF,TGTGCCAGCAGCCCGGGACTAGCGGGAGCTGATCAAGAGACCCAGTACTTC
14,NA,TRBJ1-1,TRBV27,few,CASGSGEGNTEAFF,TGTGCCAGCGGCTCGGGTGAGGGGAACACTGAAGCTTTCTTT
15,TRBD1,TRBJ2-7,TRBV23-1,NA,CASSQAGGCIHEQYF,TGCGCCAGCAGTCAAGCAGGGGGATGTATACACGAGCAGTACTTC
12,NA,TRBJ2-7,TRBV27,NA,CASSPPSYEQYF,TGTGCCAGCAGTCCCCCCTCCTACGAGCAGTACTTC
14,TRBD2,TRBJ2-3,TRBV29-1,NA,CSVGLAGMSDTQYF,TGCAGCGTTGGACTAGCGGGGATGTCAGATACGCAGTATTTT
14,NA,TRBJ1-1,TRBV2,NA,CASTTGREPAEAFF,TGTGCCAGCACCACGGGAAGGGAGCCCGCTGAAGCTTTCTTT
15,TRBD1,TRBJ2-3,TRBV10-2,NA,CASSGTGASTDTQYF,TGCGCCAGCAGTGGGACAGGGGCTAGCACAGATACGCAGTATTTT
14,NA,TRBJ1-5,TRBV6-5,NA,CASNGQDSNQPQHF,TGTGCCAGCAACGGACAAGATAGCAATCAGCCCCAGCATTTT
13,NA,TRBJ1-1,TRBV10-2,few,CASSESEYTEAFF,TGCGCCAGCAGTGAGTCGGAGTACACTGAAGCTTTCTTT
11,NA,TRBJ1-1,TRBV20-1,NA,CSARGWGEAFF,TGCAGTGCTAGGGGGTGGGGCGAAGCTTTCTTT
15,NA,TRBJ2-3,TRBV7-9,NA,CASSQVEGATDTQYF,TGTGCCAGCAGCCAGGTCGAGGGCGCGACGGATACGCAGTATTTT
15,NA,TRBJ1-4,TRBV6-1,few,CASSDGAGLGEKLFF,TGTGCCAGCAGTGATGGGGCAGGGTTAGGGGAAAAACTGTTTTTT
17,TRBD2,TRBJ2-3,TRBV7-6,NA,CASSLGLAGASTDTQYF,TGTGCCAGCAGCTTAGGCCTAGCGGGAGCTAGCACAGATACGCAGTATTTT
15,NA,TRBJ1-2,TRBV4-1,once,CASSQDRAGSWGYTF,TGCGCCAGCAGCCAAGATAGAGCAGGGTCGTGGGGCTACACCTTC
13,TRBD2,TRBJ2-1,TRBV5-4,NA,CASSPGTSNEQFF,TGTGCCAGCAGCCCCGGGACTAGCAATGAGCAGTTCTTC
16,TRBD2,TRBJ2-1,TRBV5-7,NA,CASSLRLADSYNEQFF,TGTGCCAGCAGCTTGCGACTAGCGGACTCCTACAATGAGCAGTTCTTC
15,NA,TRBJ1-2,TRBV27,NA,CASSVSRASGVGYTF,TGTGCCAGCAGTGTCTCCCGGGCTTCGGGAGTAGGCTACACCTTC
15,NA,TRBJ2-3,TRBV10-1,NA,CASSPRGPITDTQYF,TGCGCCAGCAGCCCCCGCGGGCCCATCACAGATACGCAGTATTTT
15,TRBD1,TRBJ2-3,TRBV5-1,NA,CASSLLTGDTDTQYF,TGCGCCAGCAGCTTGCTGACAGGGGACACAGATACGCAGTATTTT
12,NA,TRBJ1-3,TRBV21-1,NA,CARRQGGNTIYF,TGTGCCAGGAGACAGGGTGGAAACACCATATATTTT
14,NA,TRBJ2-7,TRBV19,NA,CASSISAFSYEQYF,TGTGCCAGTAGTATAAGCGCGTTCTCCTACGAGCAGTACTTC
16,TRBD2,TRBJ2-2,TRBV7-3,NA,CASSPAGGLEVGELFF,TGTGCCAGCAGCCCCGCTGGGGGACTAGAAGTCGGGGAGCTGTTTTTT
14,TRBD2,TRBJ2-1,TRBV29-1,NA,CSVERLAGGGEQFF,TGCAGCGTTGAGCGGCTAGCGGGAGGAGGTGAGCAGTTCTTC
16,TRBD2,TRBJ2-7,TRBV19,NA,CASKERGYMGPYEQYF,TGTGCCAGTAAGGAGCGGGGCTACATGGGGCCCTACGAGCAGTACTTC
13,NA,TRBJ2-1,TRBV7-2,NA,CASSLAGGNEQFF,TGTGCCAGCAGCTTAGCTGGGGGGAATGAGCAGTTCTTC
11,TRBD1,TRBJ2-7,TRBV7-6,NA,CASGQGSEQYF,TGTGCCAGCGGACAGGGCTCCGAGCAGTACTTC
13,TRBD1,TRBJ2-5,TRBV29-1,NA,CSATGGSQETQYF,TGCAGCGCTACAGGGGGCAGCCAAGAGACCCAGTACTTC
15,NA,TRBJ2-2,TRBV6-5,few,CASSYSREGTGELFF,TGTGCCAGCAGTTACTCTAGAGAGGGTACCGGGGAGCTGTTTTTT
13,NA,TRBJ2-1,TRBV27,NA,CASSLSIQNEQFF,TGTGCCAGCAGTTTATCGATACAAAATGAGCAGTTCTTC
15,NA,TRBJ1-2,TRBV6-5,NA,CASSYSPGSHYGYTF,TGTGCCAGCAGTTACTCCCCGGGGAGCCACTATGGCTACACCTTC
14,NA,TRBJ2-7,TRBV19,NA,CASAAGGTSYEQYF,TGTGCCAGCGCCGCCGGCGGGACTTCCTACGAGCAGTACTTC
17,TRBD2,TRBJ2-1,TRBV19,NA,CASSAWIAGSSSDEQFF,TGTGCCAGTAGTGCCTGGATAGCGGGATCTAGTTCCGATGAGCAGTTCTTC
16,NA,TRBJ2-1,TRBV2,NA,CASSEGLLTSYNEQFF,TGTGCCAGCAGTGAAGGATTACTAACCTCCTACAATGAGCAGTTCTTC
16,NA,TRBJ1-1,TRBV4-3,NA,CASSQDVFQGGGEAFF,TGCGCCAGCAGCCAAGACGTGTTCCAAGGGGGTGGTGAAGCTTTCTTT
13,TRBD1,TRBJ2-7,TRBV5-1,NA,CASSSGQKYEQYF,TGCGCCAGCAGCTCGGGACAGAAATACGAGCAGTACTTC
13,NA,TRBJ2-2,TRBV6-5,NA,CASSRVTTGELFF,TGTGCCAGCAGCCGGGTCACCACCGGGGAGCTGTTTTTT
16,NA,TRBJ1-5,TRBV21-1,NA,CASNWATVINNQPQHF,TGTGCCAGCAATTGGGCTACGGTAATCAACAATCAGCCCCAGCATTTT
14,NA,TRBJ2-3,TRBV28,NA,CASSYDNREETQYF,TGTGCCAGCAGTTACGACAATAGGGAGGAAACGCAGTATTTT
15,TRBD2,TRBJ2-3,TRBV19,NA,CASRIGTSSADTQYF,TGTGCCAGTAGAATAGGGACTAGTTCTGCAGATACGCAGTATTTT
14,NA,TRBJ1-1,TRBV4-1,once,CASSQSWGDPEAFF,TGCGCCAGCAGCCAGTCTTGGGGCGACCCTGAAGCTTTCTTT